These T cell receptor beta chains were read from a single sample in a study of CD8+ T cells in alopecia areata. TCRdb's table, derived via immunoSEQ multiplex PCR, lists solely in-frame clones and lacks some. The repertoire includes roughly 120,000 clones, less than 45% of them detected once, and 3% to 3.5% sits in the top ten. The source material was CD4+ T cells sorted from blood. The source is a human donor with alopecia areata. CDR3s include the opening cysteine and the closing phenylalanine or tryptophan. D genes are given only for firm matches. Rows may omit the clone size; those that give it use once, few, many or a size class.

J gene: TRBJ2-7; V gene: TRBV6-5; D gene: NA; clone size: NA; CDR3 DNA: TGTGCCAGCAGTTCCCTGACCGAGCAGTACTTC; CDR3 protein: CASSSLTEQYF
J gene: TRBJ2-7; V gene: TRBV19; D gene: TRBD2; clone size: few; CDR3 DNA: TGTGCCAGTAGTATAGCTGGAGCGGGGGCCTCCTACGAGCAGTACTTC; CDR3 protein: CASSIAGAGASYEQYF
J gene: TRBJ1-5; V gene: TRBV11-2; D gene: NA; clone size: NA; CDR3 DNA: TGTGCCAGCAGCTTAAGGGGACAACTTAATCAGCCCCAGCATTTT; CDR3 protein: CASSLRGQLNQPQHF
J gene: TRBJ1-5; V gene: TRBV29-1; D gene: NA; clone size: few; CDR3 DNA: TGCAGCGTTGGTGGGAGCAATCAGCCCCAGCATTTT; CDR3 protein: CSVGGSNQPQHF
J gene: TRBJ2-2; V gene: TRBV5-4; D gene: NA; clone size: NA; CDR3 DNA: TGTGCCAGCAGCTCAACAGGACACTCACAAACCGGGGAGCTGTTTTTT; CDR3 protein: CASSSTGHSQTGELFF
J gene: TRBJ2-5; V gene: TRBV2; D gene: TRBD2; clone size: few; CDR3 DNA: TGTGCCAGCTCTAGCGGGAGGGCAGCAGAGACCCAGTACTTC; CDR3 protein: CASSSGRAAETQYF
J gene: TRBJ2-5; V gene: TRBV29-1; D gene: NA; clone size: NA; CDR3 DNA: TGCAGCTTTCGGACGGGCGGAGAGACCCAGTACTTC; CDR3 protein: CSFRTGGETQYF
J gene: TRBJ2-5; V gene: TRBV15; D gene: TRBD1; clone size: NA; CDR3 DNA: TGTGCCACCAGCAGGGACAGGCTAAACCCGCAGTACTTC; CDR3 protein: CATSRDRLNPQYF
J gene: TRBJ2-5; V gene: TRBV7-9; D gene: TRBD2; clone size: NA; CDR3 DNA: TGTGCCAGCGCCCAAGGACTAGATTTAGAGACCCAGTACTTC; CDR3 protein: CASAQGLDLETQYF
J gene: TRBJ2-7; V gene: TRBV7-9; D gene: NA; clone size: NA; CDR3 DNA: TGTGCCAGCAATCCACCCGGGACTGCCTTCTCCGAGCAGTACTTC; CDR3 protein: CASNPPGTAFSEQYF